This T cell receptor beta chain was sequenced during a study of cytomegalovirus exposure and HLA in healthy donors. Study background: The roughly 120 million unique TCR beta sequences, from roughly 170 million T cells, were found by an earlier analysis. General study results and limits: V- and J-gene trimming in TCR beta was tied to a missense DCLRE1C variant by an analysis performed later. Later on, analysis showed that most CMV-associated TCR beta chains appeared to be HLA-restricted.

Between the trimmed V and J ends, which lost 1 base and 5 bases, there was a span of 9 bases. CDR3 size: 14 residues. Germline V gene sequence: CDR1 LNHDA, CDR2 SQIVND (reference sequence). As to this clone: Its matching antigen is unknown.

Amplification used 60 Vbeta primers and 13 Jbeta primers. Data came from immunoSEQ multiplex PCR; TCRdb stores just in-frame clones and leaves some out. The data hold a few hundred thousand clones, with around 80% observed a single time. This chain connects TRBV19 to TRBJ2-1; TRBD1 might be the D (5 bases). The origin of this receptor is a woman aged 60-75 years in good health and CMV-seropositive. The sequenced sample consisted of PBMCs. CDR3 sequence reads: CASSIVRTNNEQFF. CDR3 DNA sequence: TGTGCCAGTAGTATAGTGAGGACAAACAATGAGCAGTTCTTC. The full variable domain, its missing parts supplied by reference TRBV19 and TRBJ2-1, is DGGITQSPKYLFRKEGQNVTLSCEQNLNHDAMYWYRQDPGQGLRLIYYSQIVNDFQKGDIAEGYSVSREKKESFPLTVTSAQKNPTAFYLCASSIVRTNNEQFFGPGTRLTVL.